This T cell receptor beta chain came from a study of blood T cell repertoires in COVID-19. Study details: Donors in the United States, Italy and Spain gave samples during acute or convalescent COVID-19. PBMCs, B-cell-depleted T cells, or T cells provided the cDNA or gDNA that made up the material.

Trimming shortened V by 7 bases and J by 3 bases, and 19 bases separated the two germline ends. This CDR3 has 15 amino acids. From germline, CDR1 is MNHNY and CDR2 SVGAGI (reference sequence). Original processing methods: Estimation of nucleated cell counts was performed using reference gene primer amplification. The table came from immunoSEQ multiplex PCR; TCRdb's copy has only in-frame clones and leaves some out. V and J calls plus clone size are reproduced from that table; the DNA served to infer D and trimming. The top ten hold less than 5.5% of the sample, which has roughly 35,000 clones, roughly 93% seen once.

V and J are TRBV6-6 and TRBJ2-7, with D perhaps TRBD2 (6 bases). Sequenced input: peripheral blood. The source is a human donor in a cohort sampled during active COVID-19. CDR3 region: CASTDSVPGDYEQYF. CDR3 bases: TGTGCCAGCACCGACTCGGTGCCGGGGGACTACGAGCAGTACTTC.